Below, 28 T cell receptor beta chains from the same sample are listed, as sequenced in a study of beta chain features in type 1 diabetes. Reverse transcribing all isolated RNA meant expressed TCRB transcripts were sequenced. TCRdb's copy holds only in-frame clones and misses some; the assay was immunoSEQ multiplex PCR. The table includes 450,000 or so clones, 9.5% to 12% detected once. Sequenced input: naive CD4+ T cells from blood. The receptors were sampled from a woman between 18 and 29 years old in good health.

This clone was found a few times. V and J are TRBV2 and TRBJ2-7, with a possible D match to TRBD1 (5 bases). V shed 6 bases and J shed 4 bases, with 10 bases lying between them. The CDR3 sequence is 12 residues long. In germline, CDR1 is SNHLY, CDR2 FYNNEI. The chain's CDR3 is CASSPQGYEQYV. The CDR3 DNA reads TGTGCCAGCAGCCCGCAGGGATACGAGCAGTACGTC.

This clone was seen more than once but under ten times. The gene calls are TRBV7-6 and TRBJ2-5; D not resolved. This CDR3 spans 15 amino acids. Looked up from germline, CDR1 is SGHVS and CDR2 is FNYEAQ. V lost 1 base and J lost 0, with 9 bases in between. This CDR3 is CASSLGAGYQETQYF. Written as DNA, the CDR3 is TGTGCCAGCAGCTTAGGTGCCGGGTACCAAGAGACCCAGTACTTC.

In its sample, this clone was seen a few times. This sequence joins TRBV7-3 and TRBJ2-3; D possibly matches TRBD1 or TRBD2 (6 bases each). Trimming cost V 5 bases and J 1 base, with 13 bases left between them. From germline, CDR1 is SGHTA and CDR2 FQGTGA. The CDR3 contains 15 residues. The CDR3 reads CASSPPGAGTDTQYF. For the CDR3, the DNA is TGTGCCAGCAGCCCACCGGGGGCCGGCACAGATACGCAGTATTTT. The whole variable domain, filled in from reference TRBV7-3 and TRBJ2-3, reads GAGVSQTPSNKVTEKGKYVELRCDPISGHTALYWYRQSLGQGPEFLIYFQGTGAADDSGLPNDRFFAVRPEGSVSTLKIQRTERGDSAVYLCASSPPGAGTDTQYFGPGTRLTVL.

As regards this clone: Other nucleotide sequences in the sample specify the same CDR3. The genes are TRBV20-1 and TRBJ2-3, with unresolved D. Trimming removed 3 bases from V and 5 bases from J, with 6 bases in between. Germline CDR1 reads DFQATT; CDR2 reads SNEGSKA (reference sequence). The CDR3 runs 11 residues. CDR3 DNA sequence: TGCAGTGCTAGTCCACGAGATACGCAGTATTTT. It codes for CSASPRDTQYF.

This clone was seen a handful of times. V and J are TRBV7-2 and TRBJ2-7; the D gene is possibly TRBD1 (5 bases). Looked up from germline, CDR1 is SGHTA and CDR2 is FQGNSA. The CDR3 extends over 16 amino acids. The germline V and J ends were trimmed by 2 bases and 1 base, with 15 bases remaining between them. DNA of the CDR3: TGTGCCAGCAGCTTAAAGGGGCCAGCTATGTCCTACGAGCAGTACTTC. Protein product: CASSLKGPAMSYEQYF.

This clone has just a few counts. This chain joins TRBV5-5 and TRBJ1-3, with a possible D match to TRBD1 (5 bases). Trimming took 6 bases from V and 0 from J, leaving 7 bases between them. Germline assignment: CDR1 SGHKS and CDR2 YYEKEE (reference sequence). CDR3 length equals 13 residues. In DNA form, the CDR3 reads TGTGCCAGCACCGGGGCCTCTGGAAACACCATATATTTT. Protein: CASTGASGNTIYF.

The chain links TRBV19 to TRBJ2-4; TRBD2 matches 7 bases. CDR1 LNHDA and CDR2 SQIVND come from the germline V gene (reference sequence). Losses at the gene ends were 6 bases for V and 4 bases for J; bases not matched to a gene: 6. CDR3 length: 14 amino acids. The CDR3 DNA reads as TGTGCCAGTAGGCCTAGCGGCTTAAAAAACATTCAGTACTTC. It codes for CASRPSGLKNIQYF.

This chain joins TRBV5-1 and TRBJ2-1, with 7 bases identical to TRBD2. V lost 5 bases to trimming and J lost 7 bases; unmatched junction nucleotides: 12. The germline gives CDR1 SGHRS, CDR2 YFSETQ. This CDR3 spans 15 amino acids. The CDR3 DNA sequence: TGCGCCAGCAGGGTAAGCGGGAACAGTCGGAATGAGCAGTTCTTC. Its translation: CASRVSGNSRNEQFF.

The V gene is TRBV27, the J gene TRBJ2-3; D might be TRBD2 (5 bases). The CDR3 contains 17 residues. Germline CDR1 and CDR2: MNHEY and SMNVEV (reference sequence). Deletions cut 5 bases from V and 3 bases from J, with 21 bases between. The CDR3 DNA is TGTGCCAGCAGTCTTAGAGGGCTATTGTTAGAAACAGATACGCAGTATTTT. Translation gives CASSLRGLLLETDTQYF.

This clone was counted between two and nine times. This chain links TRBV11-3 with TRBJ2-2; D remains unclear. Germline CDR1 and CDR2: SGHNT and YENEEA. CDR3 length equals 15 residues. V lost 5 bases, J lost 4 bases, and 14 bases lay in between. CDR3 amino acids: CASSHGRIPTGELFF. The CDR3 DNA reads TGTGCCAGCAGCCACGGACGGATCCCCACCGGGGAGCTGTTTTTT.

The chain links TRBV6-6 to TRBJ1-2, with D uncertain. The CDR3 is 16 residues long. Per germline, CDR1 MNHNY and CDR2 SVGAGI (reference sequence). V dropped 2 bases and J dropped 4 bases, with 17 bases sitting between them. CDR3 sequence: CASSYAKLWEGYGYTF. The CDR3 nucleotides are TGTGCCAGCAGTTACGCCAAATTGTGGGAGGGCTATGGCTACACCTTC.

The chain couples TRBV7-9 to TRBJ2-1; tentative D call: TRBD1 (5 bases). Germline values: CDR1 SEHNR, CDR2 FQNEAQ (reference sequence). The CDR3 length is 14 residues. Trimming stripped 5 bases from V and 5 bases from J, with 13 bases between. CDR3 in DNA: TGTGCCAGCAGCGCGTCAGGGATGAACAATGAGCAGTTCTTC. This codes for CASSASGMNNEQFF.

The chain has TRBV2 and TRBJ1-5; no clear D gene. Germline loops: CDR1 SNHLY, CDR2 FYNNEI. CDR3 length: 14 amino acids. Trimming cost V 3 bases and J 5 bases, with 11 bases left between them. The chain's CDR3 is CASSDRAADQPQHF. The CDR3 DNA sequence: TGTGCCAGCAGTGATAGGGCGGCGGATCAGCCCCAGCATTTT.

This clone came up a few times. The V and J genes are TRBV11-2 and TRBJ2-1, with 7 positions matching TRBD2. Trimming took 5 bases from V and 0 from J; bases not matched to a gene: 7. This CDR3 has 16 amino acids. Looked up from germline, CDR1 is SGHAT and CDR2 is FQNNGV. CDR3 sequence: CASSPYRGGSYNEQFF. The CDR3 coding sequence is TGTGCCAGCAGCCCCTATCGCGGGGGCTCCTACAATGAGCAGTTCTTC.

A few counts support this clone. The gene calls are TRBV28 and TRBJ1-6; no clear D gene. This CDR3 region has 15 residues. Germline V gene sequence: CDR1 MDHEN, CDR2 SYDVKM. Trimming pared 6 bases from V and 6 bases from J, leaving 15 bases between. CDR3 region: CASRGSGRPNSPLHF. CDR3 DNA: TGTGCCAGCAGAGGGTCGGGCCGCCCTAATTCACCCCTCCACTTT.

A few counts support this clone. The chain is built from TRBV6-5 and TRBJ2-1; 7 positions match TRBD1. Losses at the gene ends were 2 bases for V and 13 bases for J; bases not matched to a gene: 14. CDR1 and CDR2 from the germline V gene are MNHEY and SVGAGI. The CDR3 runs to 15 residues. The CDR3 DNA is TGTGCCAGCAGTTACATGGGGGTAAGGGGGCCGAATCAGTTCTTC. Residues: CASSYMGVRGPNQFF.

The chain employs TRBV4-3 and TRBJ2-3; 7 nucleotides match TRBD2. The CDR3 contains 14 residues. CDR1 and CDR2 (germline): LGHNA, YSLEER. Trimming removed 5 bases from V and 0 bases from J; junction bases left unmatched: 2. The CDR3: CASSDSGSTDTQYF. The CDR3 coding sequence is TGCGCCAGCAGCGATAGCGGGAGCACAGATACGCAGTATTTT.

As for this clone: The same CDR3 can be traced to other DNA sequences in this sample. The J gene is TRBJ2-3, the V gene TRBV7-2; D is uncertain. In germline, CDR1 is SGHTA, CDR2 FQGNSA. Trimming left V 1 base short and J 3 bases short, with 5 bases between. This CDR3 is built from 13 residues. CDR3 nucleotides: TGTGCCAGCAGCTTAGTTCGGACAGATACGCAGTATTTT. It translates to CASSLVRTDTQYF.

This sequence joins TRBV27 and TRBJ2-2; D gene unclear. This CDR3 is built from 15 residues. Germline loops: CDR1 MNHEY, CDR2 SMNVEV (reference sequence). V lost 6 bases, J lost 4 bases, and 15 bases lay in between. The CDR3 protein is CASSTMVRSTGELFF. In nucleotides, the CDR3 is TGTGCCAGCAGCACGATGGTCAGATCCACCGGGGAGCTGTTTTTT.

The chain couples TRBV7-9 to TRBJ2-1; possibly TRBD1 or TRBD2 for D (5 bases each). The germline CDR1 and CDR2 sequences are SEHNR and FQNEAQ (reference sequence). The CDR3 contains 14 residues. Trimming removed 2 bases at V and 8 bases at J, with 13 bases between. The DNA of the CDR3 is TGTGCCAGCAGCTTATTTTCCCGGGACGATGAGCAGTTCTTC. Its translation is CASSLFSRDDEQFF.

In DNA, the CDR3 is TGTGCCAGCACTGTCACCGGGACAGGGCCCGATACGCAGTATTTT. This translates into CASTVTGTGPDTQYF. V and J are TRBV2 and TRBJ2-3, with 9 bases identical to TRBD1. Germline values: CDR1 SNHLY, CDR2 FYNNEI. The junction had 11 bases not matched to a gene; V was cut back by 7 bases and J by 6 bases. The CDR3 length is 15 residues.

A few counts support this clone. CDR3 sequence (DNA): TGTGCCAGCAGTGTCTTGCTAAGCAGCACAGATACGCAGTATTTT. It encodes CASSVLLSSTDTQYF. The chain recombines TRBV2 with TRBJ2-3, with no clear D. Between the trimmed V and J ends, which lost 4 bases and 0 bases, there was a span of 11 bases. The CDR3 is 15 residues long. Germline CDR1 reads SNHLY; CDR2 reads FYNNEI.

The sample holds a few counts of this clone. The CDR3, as DNA: TGTGCCTCCGGGATCTCTGGGGCCAACGTCCTGACTTTC. This codes for CASGISGANVLTF. The chain is built from TRBV15 and TRBJ2-6; D perhaps matches TRBD2 (5 bases). The V gene lost 11 bases and the J gene lost 0 bases, with 8 bases spanning the gap. Germline assignment: CDR1 LNHNV and CDR2 YYDKDF (reference sequence). CDR3 size: 13 residues.

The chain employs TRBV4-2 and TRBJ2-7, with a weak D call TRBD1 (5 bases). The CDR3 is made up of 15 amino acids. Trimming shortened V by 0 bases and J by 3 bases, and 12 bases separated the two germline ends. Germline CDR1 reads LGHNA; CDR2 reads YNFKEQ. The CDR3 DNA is TGTGCCAGCAGCCAAGATAGCAGGGCCAACTACGAGCAGTACTTC. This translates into CASSQDSRANYEQYF.

CDR3 coding DNA: TGCGCCAGCAGCTATGGAGGGCAAGAGACCCAGTACTTC. This translates into CASSYGGQETQYF. The chain carries TRBV5-1 and TRBJ2-5, with a possible D match to TRBD2 (6 bases). The ends were cut back, 3 bases at V and 2 bases at J, with 8 bases in the middle. The CDR3 totals 13 residues. Germline assignment: CDR1 SGHRS and CDR2 YFSETQ.

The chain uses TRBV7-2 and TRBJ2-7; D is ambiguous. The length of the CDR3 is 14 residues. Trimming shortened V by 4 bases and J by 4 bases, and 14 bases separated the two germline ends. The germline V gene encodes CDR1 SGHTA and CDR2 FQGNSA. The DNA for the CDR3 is TGTGCCAGCAGCTACAGCATAACTCAATACGAGCAGTACTTC. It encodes CASSYSITQYEQYF.

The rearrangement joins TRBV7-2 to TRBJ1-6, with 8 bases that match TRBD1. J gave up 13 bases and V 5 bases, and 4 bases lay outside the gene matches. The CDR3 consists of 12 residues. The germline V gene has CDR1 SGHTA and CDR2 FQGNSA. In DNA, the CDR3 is TGTGCCAGCAGCCCCGGACAGGGCCCCCTCCACTTT. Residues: CASSPGQGPLHF.

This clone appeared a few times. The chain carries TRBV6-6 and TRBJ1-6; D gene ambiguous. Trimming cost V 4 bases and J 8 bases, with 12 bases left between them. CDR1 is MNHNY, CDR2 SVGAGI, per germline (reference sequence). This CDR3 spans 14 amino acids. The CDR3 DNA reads TGTGCCAGCAGTTTTCCCCTTGGAGATTCACCCCTCCACTTT. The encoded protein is CASSFPLGDSPLHF.